One and the same sample provided the 17 T cell receptor beta chains below, sequenced in a study of blood T cell repertoires in COVID-19. Measured with immunoSEQ multiplex PCR; TCRdb has only the in-frame clones, and not every one. This table holds about 160,000 clones, roughly 73% found once. Sequenced material: peripheral blood. The receptors originated from a man between 65 and 79 years old with acute or convalescent COVID-19.

J is TRBJ1-2 and V is TRBV5-4; D possibly corresponds to TRBD1 (6 bases). Trimming stripped 2 bases from V and 4 bases from J, with 12 bases between. There are 14 residues in the CDR3. Germline V CDR1 and CDR2: SGHNT, YYREEE (reference sequence). The CDR3 DNA is TGTGCCAGCAGCTTCTCAGGGGAACGCTATGGCTACACCTTC. It specifies CASSFSGERYGYTF.

The chain has TRBV27 and TRBJ1-1; 7 nucleotides agree with TRBD1. The CDR3 covers 14 residues. The junction had 9 bases not matched to a gene; V was cut back by 6 bases and J by 5 bases. Germline assignment: CDR1 MNHEY and CDR2 SMNVEV (reference sequence). The CDR3 DNA reads TGTGCCAGCAGCGTAACAGGGGTAGGGACTGAAGCTTTCTTT. Translating gives CASSVTGVGTEAFF.

V gene TRBV5-4 combines with J gene TRBJ1-4; 11 bases are a match to TRBD1. The CDR3 is made up of 17 amino acids. Germline V gene sequence: CDR1 SGHNT, CDR2 YYREEE (reference sequence). V lost 3 bases to trimming and J lost 2 bases; unmatched junction nucleotides: 6. The chain's CDR3 is CASSSGQGVVTNEKLFF. As DNA, the CDR3 is TGTGCCAGCAGCTCGGGACAGGGGGTGGTTACTAATGAAAAACTGTTTTTT. The whole variable domain, filled in from reference TRBV5-4 and TRBJ1-4, reads ETGVTQSPTHLIKTRGQQVTLRCSSQSGHNTVSWYQQALGQGPQFIFQYYREEENGRGNFPPRFSGLQFPNYSSELNVNALELDDSALYLCASSSGQGVVTNEKLFFGSGTQLSVL.

This clone has a handful of counts. The rearrangement links TRBV7-2 to TRBJ2-7, with a tentative D call TRBD2 (6 bases). CDR1 and CDR2 (germline): SGHTA, FQGNSA. The ends were cut back, 4 bases at V and 4 bases at J, with 14 bases in the middle. The CDR3 consists of 14 residues. For the CDR3, the DNA is TGTGCCAGCAGCTCGGACTACTACGCATACGAGCAGTACTTC. Translation: CASSSDYYAYEQYF.

The chain joins TRBV25-1 to TRBJ2-7; perhaps TRBD1 as D (6 bases). Between the trimmed V and J ends, which lost 6 bases and 3 bases, there was a span of 21 bases. Germline V gives CDR1 MGHDK, CDR2 SYGVNS. The CDR3 extends over 16 amino acids. The CDR3 DNA sequence: TGTGCCAGCAGCGACGAATATCGCAGGGGAGTCTACGAGCAGTACTTC. Translation gives CASSDEYRRGVYEQYF.

The chain recombines TRBV10-2 with TRBJ2-5, with D perhaps matching TRBD1 (6 bases). V was pared by 6 bases and J by 2 bases, with 10 bases between. CDR1 and CDR2 (germline): WSHSY, SAAADI. The CDR3 runs to 13 residues. The CDR3 protein is CASREDSQETQYF. DNA for the CDR3: TGCGCCAGCAGGGAGGACAGTCAAGAGACCCAGTACTTC.

This clone has just one count. The rearrangement joins TRBV7-9 to TRBJ1-5, with 10 bases that match TRBD1. Germline loops: CDR1 SEHNR, CDR2 FQNEAQ (reference sequence). Trimming removed 5 bases from V and 5 bases from J; junction bases left unmatched: 12. This CDR3 comprises 17 residues. CDR3 in amino acids: CASSIRTGGYKYQPQHF. The CDR3 DNA is TGTGCCAGCAGCATCCGGACAGGGGGGTATAAGTATCAGCCCCAGCATTTT.

The chain combines TRBV15 with TRBJ2-3, with D possibly being TRBD2 (6 bases). This CDR3 has 16 amino acids. Per germline, CDR1 LNHNV and CDR2 YYDKDF (reference sequence). The ends were cut back, 1 base at V and 4 bases at J, with 15 bases in the middle. CDR3 sequence: CATSRGGGKGADTQYF. The CDR3 coding sequence is TGTGCCACCAGCAGAGGTGGAGGGAAGGGAGCAGATACGCAGTATTTT.

This clone was recorded at least ten times. The rearrangement uses TRBV27 and TRBJ2-7, with D hard to call. Germline CDR1 is MNHEY and CDR2 is SMNVEV (reference sequence). The CDR3 sequence is 14 residues long. Trimming pared 6 bases from V and 2 bases from J, leaving 14 bases between. CDR3 nucleotides: TGTGCCAGCAGCCCCACGTCGGGTACCTACGAGCAGTACTTC. Translation gives CASSPTSGTYEQYF.

The genes are TRBV7-8 and TRBJ2-7; 8 nucleotides match TRBD2. The V and J ends lost 7 bases and 1 base, in that order; junction bases with no gene match: 6. Germline CDR1 reads SGHVS; CDR2 reads FQNEAQ. The CDR3 totals 14 residues. The CDR3 region has the DNA TGTGCCAGCACACGACTAGCGCTTTCCTACGAGCAGTACTTC. Translation gives CASTRLALSYEQYF.

The V call is TRBV6-5, the J call TRBJ2-1; 13 bases match TRBD2. V lost 5 bases to trimming and J lost 5 bases; unmatched junction nucleotides: 3. Germline CDR1 MNHEY, CDR2 SVGAGI. This CDR3 is 15 amino acids long. This chain's CDR3 is CASSLGTSGNNEQFF. In nucleotides, the CDR3 is TGTGCCAGCAGTCTCGGGACTAGCGGGAACAATGAGCAGTTCTTC.

This clone was counted a few times. DNA of the CDR3: TGTGCCACCCAGGATGGGACCAAGGGGGGGGATACGCAGTATTTT. This codes for CATQDGTKGGDTQYF. The chain combines TRBV19 with TRBJ2-3; TRBD2 is a possible D gene (7 bases). In germline, CDR1 is LNHDA, CDR2 SQIVND (reference sequence). This CDR3 is built from 15 residues. V was cut by 10 bases and J by 6 bases, with 23 bases left in between.

The chain recombines TRBV6-2 or TRBV6-3 with TRBJ2-3; D might be TRBD2 (5 bases). V gave up 4 bases and J gave up 5 bases, with 7 bases separating them. The V gene's germline CDR1 is MNHEY and CDR2 SVGEGT. The CDR3 is 12 amino acids. CDR3 sequence reads: CASSSRGDTQYF. DNA for the CDR3: TGTGCCAGCAGTTCCCGGGGAGATACGCAGTATTTT.

The rearrangement links TRBV11-1 to TRBJ2-1; TRBD2 might be the D (5 bases). This CDR3 spans 14 amino acids. The germline gives CDR1 SGHAT, CDR2 FQDESV (reference sequence). V dropped 5 bases and J dropped 3 bases, with 11 bases sitting between them. This chain's CDR3 is CASSPRGSYNEQFF. The DNA of the CDR3 is TGTGCCAGCAGCCCACGGGGTAGCTACAATGAGCAGTTCTTC.

The chain recombines TRBV2 with TRBJ1-2; D call uncertain. CDR1 is SNHLY and CDR2 is FYNNEI in the germline V gene. The ends were cut back, 3 bases at V and 8 bases at J, with 10 bases in the middle. This CDR3 comprises 12 residues. The CDR3: CASSEGPSGYTF. For the CDR3, the DNA is TGTGCCAGCAGTGAGGGTCCTAGCGGCTACACCTTC. The variable domain in full, with the rest retrieved from reference TRBV2 and TRBJ1-2, is EPEVTQTPSHQVTQMGQEVILRCVPISNHLYFYWYRQILGQKVEFLVSFYNNEISEKSEIFDDQFSVERPDGSNFTLKIRSTKLEDSAMYFCASSEGPSGYTFGSGTRLTVV.

The V gene is TRBV19, the J gene TRBJ1-5; the D is unclear. The CDR3 is made up of 13 amino acids. Looked up from germline, CDR1 is LNHDA and CDR2 is SQIVND (reference sequence). V lost 2 bases to trimming and J lost 7 bases, with 9 bases between them. CDR3: CASSINTGQPQHF. Here the CDR3 DNA reads TGTGCCAGTAGTATAAATACGGGGCAGCCCCAGCATTTT.

In its sample, this clone was seen a few times. The V gene is TRBV3-1 (or the pseudogene TRBV3-2), the J gene TRBJ2-4; 10 bases are a match to TRBD1. The germline CDR1 and CDR2 sequences are LGHDT and YNNKEL (reference sequence). J gave up 4 bases and V 1 base, and 1 base lay outside the gene matches. This CDR3 has 15 residues. The CDR3 loop reads CASSQGTGGKNIQYF. The CDR3 coding sequence is TGTGCCAGCAGCCAAGGGACAGGGGGTAAAAACATTCAGTACTTC.